The clone carrying this TCR beta chain has a handful of counts. Its matching antigen is unknown. The CDR3 contains 13 residues. Between the trimmed V and J ends, which lost 3 bases and 8 bases, there was a span of 8 bases. Germline lookup yields CDR1 MRHNA and CDR2 SNTAGT. Treatment described: oral pan-JAK inhibitor, 5-10 mg twice daily. Investigators isolated RNA and reverse transcribed it into cDNA to act as the sequencing template. Some clones are missing from TCRdb's copy, which holds only in-frame ones; the method was immunoSEQ multiplex PCR. The sample has hundreds of thousands of clones; around three fifths are singletons. These data come from a study of CD8+ T cells in alopecia areata. Study context: Those patients who were treated received oral tofacitinib, which was given at 5 to 10 mg twice daily for moderate-to-severe alopecia areata.

Points from the study as a whole: Tissue-resident alphabeta T cells belonging to normal skin likewise get sequenced within scalp specimens.

The sample consisted of CD4+ T cells sorted from blood, taken at week 52, from a patient treated with tofacitinib. V and J are TRBV6-4 and TRBJ1-6; D ambiguous. The source is a human donor with alopecia areata. The CDR3 DNA sequence: TGTGCCAGCAGTGAAGCCTGGGATTCACCCCTCCACTTT. Translation gives CASSEAWDSPLHF.